One T cell receptor beta chain is described in this entry. In its sample, this clonotype was seen a few times. Which antigen it targets is not known. No quality values exist for individual bases; no much larger clone is one base distant. This specimen comes from a study of CD8 T cells in ankylosing spondylitis (dated 2017 in TCRdb). Regarding the complete study: To find TCR variants linked to disease, the study profiled T cell receptor beta repertoires in ankylosing spondylitis patients and healthy donors. The whole study cohort included over a hundred healthy donors and 25 or so ankylosing spondylitis patients. Samples of peripheral blood were taken, and for ankylosing spondylitis patients, synovial fluid was collected as well. Points the paper makes about the study in general: The disease-linked clones were reported to be significantly enriched in matched synovial fluid samples from ankylosing spondylitis patients. Some of the motif variants had been reported before in the synovial fluid and blood of reactive arthritis patients, a finding that suggests common disease-initiation mechanisms. The disease-linked clones showed a CD8+ phenotype and occurred at relatively low frequencies in peripheral blood. Blood from ankylosing spondylitis patients appeared to be characterized by a TCR beta motif composed of eight highly homologous amino acid variants.

Sequencer: Illumina HiSeq 2500. Quantitative 5'-RACE with molecular barcodes was the method used to prepare the TCR beta libraries. The original methods were these. A new computational method based on a probabilistic model of VDJ rearrangement was used to identify disease-linked TCR variants. TCRdb applied fastp at Q25 and MiXCR to the public reads, then kept only in-frame beta chains. Rows merge per CDR3 protein into single entries with the most common DNA and genes. It is TCRdb's table, rather than the study itself, that gives the V and J calls and clone size. The table for this sample lists about 330,000 distinct CDR3 sequences; 7% to 9% of them were counted only once. Approximately 15% of the sample comes from the top ten. Trimming removed 6 bases from V and 0 bases from J, leaving 8 bases between the germline ends. Reading from cysteine to phenylalanine, the CDR3 counts 13 amino acids. Only CDR3 DNA is held: 39 bases, read in frame from base 1. Reading the germline V gene gives CDR1 MNHEY and CDR2 SVGEGT.

Recombination linked TRBV6-2 or TRBV6-3 to TRBJ1-1, with the identity of the D gene unclear. The TCR sequence derives from a male donor with ankylosing spondylitis. Sequencing input: blood, either unsorted or a sorted T cell fraction (not recorded which). CDR3 loop: CASRNRLNTEAFF. The nucleotide sequence reads TGTGCCAGCAGGAATCGGCTGAACACTGAAGCTTTCTTT.